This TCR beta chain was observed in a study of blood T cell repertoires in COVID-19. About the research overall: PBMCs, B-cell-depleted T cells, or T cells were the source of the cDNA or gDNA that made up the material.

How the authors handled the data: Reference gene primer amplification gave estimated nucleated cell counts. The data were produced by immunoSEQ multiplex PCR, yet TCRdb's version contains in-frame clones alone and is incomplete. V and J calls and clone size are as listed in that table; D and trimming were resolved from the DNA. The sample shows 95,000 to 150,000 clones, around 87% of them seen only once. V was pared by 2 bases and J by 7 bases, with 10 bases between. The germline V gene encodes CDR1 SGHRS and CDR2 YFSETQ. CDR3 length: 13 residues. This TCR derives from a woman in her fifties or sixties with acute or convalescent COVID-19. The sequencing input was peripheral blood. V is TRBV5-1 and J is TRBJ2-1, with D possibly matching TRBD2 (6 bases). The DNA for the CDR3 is TGCGCCAGCAGCTTTAGCGGTTTGAATGAGCAGTTCTTC. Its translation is CASSFSGLNEQFF.